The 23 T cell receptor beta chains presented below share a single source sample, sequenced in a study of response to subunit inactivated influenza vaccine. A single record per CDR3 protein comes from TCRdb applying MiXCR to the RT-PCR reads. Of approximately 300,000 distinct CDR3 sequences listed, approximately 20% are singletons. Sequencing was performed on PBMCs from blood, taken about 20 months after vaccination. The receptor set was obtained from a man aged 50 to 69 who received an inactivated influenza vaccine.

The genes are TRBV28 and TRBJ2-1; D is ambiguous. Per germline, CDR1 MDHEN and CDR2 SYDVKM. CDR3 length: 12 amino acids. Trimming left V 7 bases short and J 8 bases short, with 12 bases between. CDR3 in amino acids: CASTRRIDEQFF. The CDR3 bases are TGTGCCAGCACGAGAAGGATCGATGAGCAGTTCTTC.

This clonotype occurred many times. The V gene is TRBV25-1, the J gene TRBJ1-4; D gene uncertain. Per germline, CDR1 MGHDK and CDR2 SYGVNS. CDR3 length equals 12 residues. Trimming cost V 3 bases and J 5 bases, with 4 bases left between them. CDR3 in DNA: TGTGCCAGCAGTGAGAACAATGAAAAACTGTTTTTT. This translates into CASSENNEKLFF. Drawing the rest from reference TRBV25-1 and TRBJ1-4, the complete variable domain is EADIYQTPRYLVIGTGKKITLECSQTMGHDKMYWYQQDPGMELHLIHYSYGVNSTEKGDLSSESTVSRIRTEHFPLTLESARPSHTSQYLCASSENNEKLFFGSGTQLSVL.

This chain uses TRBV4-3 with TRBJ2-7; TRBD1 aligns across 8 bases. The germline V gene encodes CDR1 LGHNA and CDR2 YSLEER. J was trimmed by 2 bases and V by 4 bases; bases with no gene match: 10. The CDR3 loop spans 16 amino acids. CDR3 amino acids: CASSPGLGQATYEQYF. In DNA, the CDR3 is TGCGCCAGCAGCCCGGGCCTGGGACAGGCAACCTACGAGCAGTACTTC.

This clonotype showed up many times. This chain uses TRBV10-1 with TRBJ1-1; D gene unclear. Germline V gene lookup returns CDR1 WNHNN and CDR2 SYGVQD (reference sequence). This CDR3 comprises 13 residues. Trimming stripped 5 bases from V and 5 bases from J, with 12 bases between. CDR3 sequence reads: CASSPQSGTEAFF. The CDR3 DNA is TGCGCCAGCAGTCCCCAGTCGGGGACTGAAGCTTTCTTT.

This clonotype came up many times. The CDR3 loop is CASSPQIGSSGTYGYTF. The CDR3 nucleotides are TGTGCCAGCTCACCACAGATCGGGTCGTCAGGGACCTATGGCTACACCTTC. The chain has TRBV18 and TRBJ1-2; a weak D match, TRBD1 (5 bases). The CDR3 sequence is 17 residues long. Germline V gene lookup returns CDR1 KGHSH and CDR2 LQKENI. Trimming removed 1 base at V and 4 bases at J, with 19 bases between. Variable domain in full (rest from reference TRBV18 and TRBJ1-2): NAGVMQNPRHLVRRRGQEARLRCSPMKGHSHVYWYRQLPEEGLKFMVYLQKENIIDESGMPKERFSAEFPKEGPSILRIQQVVRGDSAAYFCASSPQIGSSGTYGYTFGSGTRLTVV.

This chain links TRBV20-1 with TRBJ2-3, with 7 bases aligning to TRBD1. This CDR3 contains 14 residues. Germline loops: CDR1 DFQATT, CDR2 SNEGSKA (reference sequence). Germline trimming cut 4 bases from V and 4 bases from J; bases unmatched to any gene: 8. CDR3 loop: CSAIPTGSADTQYF. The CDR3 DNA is TGCAGTGCTATTCCGACAGGGAGCGCAGATACGCAGTATTTT.

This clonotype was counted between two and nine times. The CDR3 protein is CASSGPDTEAFF. CDR3 DNA: TGTGCCAGCAGCGGTCCGGACACTGAAGCTTTCTTT. The V gene is TRBV5-4, the J gene TRBJ1-1, with D unclear. CDR1 and CDR2 (germline): SGHNT, YYREEE (reference sequence). With 4 bases removed from V and 3 bases from J, the gap between germline ends came to 7 bases. The CDR3 runs to 12 residues.

CDR3: CASSQDPTGRGNQPQHF. CDR3 in DNA: TGTGCCAGCAGCCAAGATCCTACAGGGAGAGGCAATCAGCCCCAGCATTTT. This chain links TRBV4-2 with TRBJ1-5; D may be TRBD1 (6 bases). CDR3 length equals 17 residues. Trimming shortened V by 0 bases and J by 2 bases, and 14 bases separated the two germline ends. Per the germline V gene, CDR1 is LGHNA and CDR2 is YNFKEQ.

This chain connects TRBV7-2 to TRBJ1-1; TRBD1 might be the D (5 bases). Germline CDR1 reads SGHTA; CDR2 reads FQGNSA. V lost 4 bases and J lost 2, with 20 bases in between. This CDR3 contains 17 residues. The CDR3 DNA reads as TGTGCCAGCAGCTCCCCAACGCTGAAGACAGTTAACACTGAAGCTTTCTTT. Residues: CASSSPTLKTVNTEAFF.

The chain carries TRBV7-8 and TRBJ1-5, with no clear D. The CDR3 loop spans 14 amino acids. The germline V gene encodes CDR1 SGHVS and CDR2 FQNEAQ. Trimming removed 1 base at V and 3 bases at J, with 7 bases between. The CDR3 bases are TGTGCCAGCAGCTTAGTTCAGAACAATCAGCCCCAGCATTTT. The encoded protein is CASSLVQNNQPQHF.

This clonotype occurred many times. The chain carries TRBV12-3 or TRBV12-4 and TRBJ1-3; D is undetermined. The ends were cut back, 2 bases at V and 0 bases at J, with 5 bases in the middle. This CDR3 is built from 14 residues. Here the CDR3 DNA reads TGTGCCAGCAGTTTAATAGGCTCTGGAAACACCATATATTTT. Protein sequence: CASSLIGSGNTIYF.

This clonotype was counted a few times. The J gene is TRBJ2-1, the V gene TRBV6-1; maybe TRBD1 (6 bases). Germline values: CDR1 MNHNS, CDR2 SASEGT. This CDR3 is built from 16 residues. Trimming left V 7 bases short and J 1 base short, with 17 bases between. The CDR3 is CASTPLGAQSYNEQFF. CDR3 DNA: TGTGCCAGCACCCCCTTGGGGGCGCAATCCTACAATGAGCAGTTCTTC.

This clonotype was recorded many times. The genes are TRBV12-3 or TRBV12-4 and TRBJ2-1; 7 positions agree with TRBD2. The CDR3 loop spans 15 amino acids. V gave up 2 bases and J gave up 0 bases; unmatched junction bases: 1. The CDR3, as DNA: TGTGCCAGCAGTTTATCGGGGGGCTCCTACAATGAGCAGTTCTTC. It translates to CASSLSGGSYNEQFF.

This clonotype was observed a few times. The CDR3 region is CASSLAGGTGNTIYF. The CDR3 DNA reads TGTGCCAGCAGCTTAGCGGGAGGGACTGGAAACACCATATATTTT. This chain uses TRBV7-6 with TRBJ1-3; D gene ambiguous. Per germline, CDR1 SGHVS and CDR2 FNYEAQ. Between the trimmed V and J ends, which lost 0 bases and 2 bases, there was a span of 8 bases. This CDR3 region has 15 residues.

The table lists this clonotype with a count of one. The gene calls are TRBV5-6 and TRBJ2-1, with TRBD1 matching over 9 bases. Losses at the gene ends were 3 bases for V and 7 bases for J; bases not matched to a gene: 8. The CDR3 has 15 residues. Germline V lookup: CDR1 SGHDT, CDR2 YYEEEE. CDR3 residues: CASSWGQGRANEQFF. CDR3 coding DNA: TGTGCCAGCAGCTGGGGACAGGGAAGGGCTAATGAGCAGTTCTTC.

Here the CDR3 DNA reads TGTGCCAGCAGTCCACCGGACAGGGAGGTATACGAGCAGTACTTC. Residues: CASSPPDREVYEQYF. This chain joins TRBV28 and TRBJ2-7, with 8 bases fitting TRBD1. The CDR3 covers 15 residues. Germline-derived CDR1 and CDR2 are MDHEN and SYDVKM. The junction had 10 bases not matched to a gene; V was cut back by 5 bases and J by 4 bases.

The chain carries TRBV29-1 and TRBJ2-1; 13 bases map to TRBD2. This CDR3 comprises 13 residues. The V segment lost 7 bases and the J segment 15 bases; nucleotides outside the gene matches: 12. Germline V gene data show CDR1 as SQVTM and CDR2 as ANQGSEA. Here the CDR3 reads CSARTSGSLRGFF. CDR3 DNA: TGCAGCGCCCGGACTAGCGGGAGCCTAAGGGGGTTCTTC.

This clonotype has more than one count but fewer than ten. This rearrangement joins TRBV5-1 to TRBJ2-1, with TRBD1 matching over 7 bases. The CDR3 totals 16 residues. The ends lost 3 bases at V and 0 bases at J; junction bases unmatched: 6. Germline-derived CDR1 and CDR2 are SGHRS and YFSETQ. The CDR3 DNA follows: TGCGCCAGCAGCTCGGAGACAGGGAGCTCCTACAATGAGCAGTTCTTC. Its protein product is CASSSETGSSYNEQFF.

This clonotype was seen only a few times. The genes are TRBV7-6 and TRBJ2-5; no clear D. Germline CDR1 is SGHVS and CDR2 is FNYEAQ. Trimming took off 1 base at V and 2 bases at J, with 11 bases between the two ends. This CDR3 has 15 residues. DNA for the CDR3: TGTGCCAGCAGCTTAGAAGTCCCCCAACAAGAGACCCAGTACTTC. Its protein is CASSLEVPQQETQYF.

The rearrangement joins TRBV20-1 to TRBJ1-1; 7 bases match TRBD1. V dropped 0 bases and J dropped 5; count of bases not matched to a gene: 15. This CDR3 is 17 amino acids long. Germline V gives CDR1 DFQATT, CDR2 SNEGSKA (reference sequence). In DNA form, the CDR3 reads TGCAGTGCTAGAGATCTGAGGGGGCGAGGAGGGAGTACTGAAGCTTTCTTT. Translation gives CSARDLRGRGGSTEAFF.

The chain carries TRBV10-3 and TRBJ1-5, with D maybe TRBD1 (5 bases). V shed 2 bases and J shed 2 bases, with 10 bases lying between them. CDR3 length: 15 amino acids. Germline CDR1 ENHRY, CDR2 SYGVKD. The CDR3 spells CAISEGREGNQPQHF. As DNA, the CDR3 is TGTGCCATCAGTGAGGGCAGGGAGGGCAATCAGCCCCAGCATTTT.

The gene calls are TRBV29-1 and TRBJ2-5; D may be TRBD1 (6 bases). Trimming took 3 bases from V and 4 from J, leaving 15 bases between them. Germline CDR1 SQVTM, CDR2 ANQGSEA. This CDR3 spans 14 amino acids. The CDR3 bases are TGCAGCGTTGAGTTCCTAGGCAGGGGAGAGACCCAGTACTTC. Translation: CSVEFLGRGETQYF.

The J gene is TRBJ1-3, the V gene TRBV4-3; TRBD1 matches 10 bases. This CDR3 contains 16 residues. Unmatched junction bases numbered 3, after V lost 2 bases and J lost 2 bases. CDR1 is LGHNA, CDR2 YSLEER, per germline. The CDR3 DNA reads TGCGCCAGCAGCCAAAGGGACAGGGGAACTGGAAACACCATATATTTT. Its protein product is CASSQRDRGTGNTIYF.